A single T cell receptor (beta chain) is shown here with its context. This CDR3 contains 12 residues. CDR1 and CDR2 (germline): LNHDA, SQIVND (reference sequence). The V gene lost 1 base and the J gene lost 10 bases, with 7 bases spanning the gap. Only in-frame clones appear in the TCRdb table, and some are missing; sequencing was by immunoSEQ multiplex PCR. The sample includes about 60,000 clones, 60% to 85% of them seen just once. The data belong to a study of T cell responses to AZD1222 COVID-19 vaccine. Here the sequenced sample was peripheral blood, taken 28 days after the second AZD1222 dose. The chain couples TRBV19 to TRBJ1-4, with unresolved D. The clonotype comes from an adult who received the AZD1222 COVID-19 vaccine. The CDR3 DNA is TGTGCCAGTAGTATAGTAGTCGGAAAACTGTTTTTT. It encodes CASSIVVGKLFF.